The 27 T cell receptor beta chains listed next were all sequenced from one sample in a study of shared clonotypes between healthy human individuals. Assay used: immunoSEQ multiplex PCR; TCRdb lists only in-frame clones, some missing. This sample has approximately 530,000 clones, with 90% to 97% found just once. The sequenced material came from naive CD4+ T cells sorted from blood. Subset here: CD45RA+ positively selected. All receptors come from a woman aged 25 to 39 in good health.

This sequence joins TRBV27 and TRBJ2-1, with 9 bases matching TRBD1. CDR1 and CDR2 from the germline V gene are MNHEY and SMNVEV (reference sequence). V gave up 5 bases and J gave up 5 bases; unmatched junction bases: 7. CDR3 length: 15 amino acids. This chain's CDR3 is CASSPQGALNNEQFF. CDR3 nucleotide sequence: TGTGCCAGCAGTCCACAGGGGGCCTTAAACAATGAGCAGTTCTTC.

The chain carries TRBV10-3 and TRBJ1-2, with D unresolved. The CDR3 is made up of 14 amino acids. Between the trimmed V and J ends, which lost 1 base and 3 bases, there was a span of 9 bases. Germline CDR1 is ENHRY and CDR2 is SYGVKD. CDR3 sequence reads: CAISELTGYYGYTF. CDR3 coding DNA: TGTGCCATCAGTGAGTTGACGGGTTACTATGGCTACACCTTC.

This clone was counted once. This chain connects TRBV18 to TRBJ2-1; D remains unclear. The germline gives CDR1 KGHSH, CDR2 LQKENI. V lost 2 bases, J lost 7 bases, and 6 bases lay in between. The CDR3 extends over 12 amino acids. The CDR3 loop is CASSPILNEQFF. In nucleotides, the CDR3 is TGTGCCAGCTCACCAATCCTTAATGAGCAGTTCTTC.

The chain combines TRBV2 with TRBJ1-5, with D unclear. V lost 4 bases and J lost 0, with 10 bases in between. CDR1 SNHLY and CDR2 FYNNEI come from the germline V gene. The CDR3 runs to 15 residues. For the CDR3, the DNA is TGTGCCAGCAGTGCCGAGGTGTATAGCAATCAGCCCCAGCATTTT. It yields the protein CASSAEVYSNQPQHF.

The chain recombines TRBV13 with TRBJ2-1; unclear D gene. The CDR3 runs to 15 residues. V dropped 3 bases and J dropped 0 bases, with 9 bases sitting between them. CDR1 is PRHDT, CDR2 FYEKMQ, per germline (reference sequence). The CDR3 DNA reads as TGTGCCAGCAGCTTTTATACGAACTCCTACAATGAGCAGTTCTTC. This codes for CASSFYTNSYNEQFF.

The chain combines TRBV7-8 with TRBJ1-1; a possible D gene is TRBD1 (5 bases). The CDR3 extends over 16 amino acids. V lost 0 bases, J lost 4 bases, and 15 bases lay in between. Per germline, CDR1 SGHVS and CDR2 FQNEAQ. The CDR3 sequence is CASSLAQRGKSTEAFF. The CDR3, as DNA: TGTGCCAGCAGCTTAGCTCAGCGGGGGAAGAGCACTGAAGCTTTCTTT.

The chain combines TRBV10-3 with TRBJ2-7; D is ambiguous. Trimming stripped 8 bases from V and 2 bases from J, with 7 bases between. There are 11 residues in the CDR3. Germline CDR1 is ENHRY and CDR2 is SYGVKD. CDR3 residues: CAIAATYEQYF. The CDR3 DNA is TGTGCCATCGCAGCAACCTACGAGCAGTACTTC.

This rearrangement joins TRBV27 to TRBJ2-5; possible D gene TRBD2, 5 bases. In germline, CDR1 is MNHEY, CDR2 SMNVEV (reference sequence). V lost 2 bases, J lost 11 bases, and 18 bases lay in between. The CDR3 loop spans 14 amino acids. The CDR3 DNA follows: TGTGCCAGCAGTTTAACTAGAGCTGCGGCTGAGCAGTACTTC. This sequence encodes CASSLTRAAAEQYF.

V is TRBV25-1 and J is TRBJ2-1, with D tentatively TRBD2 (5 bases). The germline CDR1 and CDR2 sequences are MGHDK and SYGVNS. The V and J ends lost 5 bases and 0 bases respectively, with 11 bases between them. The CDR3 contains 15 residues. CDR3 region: CASSPLGSSYNEQFF. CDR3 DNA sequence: TGTGCCAGCAGTCCTCTGGGGAGCTCCTACAATGAGCAGTTCTTC.

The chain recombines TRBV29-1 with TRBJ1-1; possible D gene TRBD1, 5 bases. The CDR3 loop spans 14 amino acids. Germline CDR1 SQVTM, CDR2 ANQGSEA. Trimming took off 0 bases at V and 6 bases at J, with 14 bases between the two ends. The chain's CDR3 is CSVEDVRGSAEAFF. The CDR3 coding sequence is TGCAGCGTTGAAGATGTAAGGGGAAGTGCTGAAGCTTTCTTT.

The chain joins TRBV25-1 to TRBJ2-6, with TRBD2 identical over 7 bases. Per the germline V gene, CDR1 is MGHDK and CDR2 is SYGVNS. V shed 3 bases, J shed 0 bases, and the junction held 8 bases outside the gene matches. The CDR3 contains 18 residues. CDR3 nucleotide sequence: TGTGCCAGCAGTGAGGTGCGCGGGAGCGTCTCTGGGGCCAACGTCCTGACTTTC. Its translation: CASSEVRGSVSGANVLTF.

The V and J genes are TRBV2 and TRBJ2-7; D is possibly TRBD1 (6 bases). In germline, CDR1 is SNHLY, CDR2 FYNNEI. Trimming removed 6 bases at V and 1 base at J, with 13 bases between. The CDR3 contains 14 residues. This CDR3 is CASREQGLSYEQYF. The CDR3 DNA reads TGTGCCAGCAGGGAACAGGGTTTGTCCTACGAGCAGTACTTC.

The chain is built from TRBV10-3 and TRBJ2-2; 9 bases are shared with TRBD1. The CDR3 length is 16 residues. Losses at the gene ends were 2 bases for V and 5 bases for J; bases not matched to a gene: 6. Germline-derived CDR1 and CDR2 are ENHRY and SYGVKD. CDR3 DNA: TGTGCCATCAGTGAGCAGACAGGGGGTTGGACCGGGGAGCTGTTTTTT. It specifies CAISEQTGGWTGELFF.

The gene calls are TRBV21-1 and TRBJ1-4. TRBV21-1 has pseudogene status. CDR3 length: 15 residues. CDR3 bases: TGTGCCAGCAGCCTGGACGGACGGCGGCGTGAAAAACTGTTTTTT. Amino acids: CASSLDGRRREKLFF.

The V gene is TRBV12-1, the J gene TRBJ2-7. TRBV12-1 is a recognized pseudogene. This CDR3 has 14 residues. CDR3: CASSFKEPQDEQYF. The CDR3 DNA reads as TGTGCCAGCAGCTTTAAGGAGCCCCAGGACGAGCAGTACTTC.

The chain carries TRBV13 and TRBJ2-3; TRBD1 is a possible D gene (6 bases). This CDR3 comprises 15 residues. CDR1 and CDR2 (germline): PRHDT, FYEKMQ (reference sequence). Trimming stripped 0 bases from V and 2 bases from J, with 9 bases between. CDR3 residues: CASSLGTGITDTQYF. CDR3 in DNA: TGTGCCAGCAGCTTAGGGACAGGTATCACAGATACGCAGTATTTT.

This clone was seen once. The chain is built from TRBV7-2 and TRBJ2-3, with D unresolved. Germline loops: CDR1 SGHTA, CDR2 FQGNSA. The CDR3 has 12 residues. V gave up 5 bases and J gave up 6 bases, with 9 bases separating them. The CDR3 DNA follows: TGTGCCAGCAGCCCAGGTGGGGATACGCAGTATTTT. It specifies CASSPGGDTQYF.

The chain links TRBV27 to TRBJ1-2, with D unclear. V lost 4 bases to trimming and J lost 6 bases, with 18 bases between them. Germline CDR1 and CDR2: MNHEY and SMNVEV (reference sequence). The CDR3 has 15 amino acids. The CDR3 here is CASSSLPWTGHGYTF. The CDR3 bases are TGTGCCAGCAGTTCCCTTCCCTGGACCGGGCATGGCTACACCTTC.

This CDR3 reads CASSLNAPEQGSTNEKLFF. CDR3 DNA sequence: TGTGCCAGCAGTTTAAACGCCCCAGAACAGGGCTCAACTAATGAAAAACTGTTTTTT. The chain joins TRBV28 to TRBJ1-4; TRBD1 is a possible D gene (6 bases). V was pared by 2 bases and J by 0 bases, with 19 bases between. CDR1 and CDR2 from the germline V gene are MDHEN and SYDVKM. This CDR3 contains 19 residues.

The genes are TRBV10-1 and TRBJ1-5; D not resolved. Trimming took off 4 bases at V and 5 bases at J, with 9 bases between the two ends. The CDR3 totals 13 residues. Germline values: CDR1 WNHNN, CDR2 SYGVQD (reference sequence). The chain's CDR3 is CASSAGRDQPQHF. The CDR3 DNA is TGCGCCAGCAGTGCGGGAAGGGATCAGCCCCAGCATTTT.

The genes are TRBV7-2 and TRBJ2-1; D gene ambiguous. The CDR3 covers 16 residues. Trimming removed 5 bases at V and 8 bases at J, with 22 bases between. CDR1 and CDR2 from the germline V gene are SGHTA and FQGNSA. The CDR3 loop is CASSLWGFGPLYEQFF. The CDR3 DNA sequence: TGTGCCAGCAGCCTCTGGGGATTCGGGCCTTTGTATGAGCAGTTCTTC.

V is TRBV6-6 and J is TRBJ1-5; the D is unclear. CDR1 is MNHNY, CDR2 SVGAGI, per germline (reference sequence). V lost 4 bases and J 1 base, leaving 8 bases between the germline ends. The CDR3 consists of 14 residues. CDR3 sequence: CASSWDGSNQPQHF. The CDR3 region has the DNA TGTGCCAGCAGTTGGGATGGGAGCAATCAGCCCCAGCATTTT.

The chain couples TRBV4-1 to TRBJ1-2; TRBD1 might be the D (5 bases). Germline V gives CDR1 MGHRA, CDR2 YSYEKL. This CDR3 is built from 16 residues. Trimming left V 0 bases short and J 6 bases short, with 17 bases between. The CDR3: CASSQDIERRGNGYTF. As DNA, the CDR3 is TGCGCCAGCAGCCAAGATATAGAACGGAGGGGTAATGGCTACACCTTC.

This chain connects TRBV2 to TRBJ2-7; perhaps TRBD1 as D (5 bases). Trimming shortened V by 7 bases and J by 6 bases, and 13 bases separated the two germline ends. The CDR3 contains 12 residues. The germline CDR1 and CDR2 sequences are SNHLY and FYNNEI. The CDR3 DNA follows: TGTGCCAGCATCCCACATAGGGGCGAGCAGTACTTC. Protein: CASIPHRGEQYF.

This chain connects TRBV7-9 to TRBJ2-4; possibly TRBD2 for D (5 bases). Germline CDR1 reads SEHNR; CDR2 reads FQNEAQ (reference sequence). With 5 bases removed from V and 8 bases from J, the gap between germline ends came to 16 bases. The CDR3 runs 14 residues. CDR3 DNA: TGTGCCAGCAGCATGCAGGCTTCGCGGGACATTCAGTACTTC. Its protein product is CASSMQASRDIQYF. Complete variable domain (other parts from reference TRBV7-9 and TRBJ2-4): DTGVSQNPRHKITKRGQNVTFRCDPISEHNRLYWYRQTLGQGPEFLTYFQNEAQLEKSRLLSDRFSAERPKGSFSTLEIQRTEQGDSAMYLCASSMQASRDIQYFGAGTRLSVL.

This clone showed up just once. The CDR3 region has the DNA TGTGCCAGCAGTTACGGCGACACTGAAGCTTTCTTT. It is translated as CASSYGDTEAFF. The chain has TRBV6-5 and TRBJ1-1; no firm D call. Per the germline V gene, CDR1 is MNHEY and CDR2 is SVGAGI. V gave up 2 bases and J gave up 3 bases, with 4 bases separating them. This CDR3 is 12 amino acids long.

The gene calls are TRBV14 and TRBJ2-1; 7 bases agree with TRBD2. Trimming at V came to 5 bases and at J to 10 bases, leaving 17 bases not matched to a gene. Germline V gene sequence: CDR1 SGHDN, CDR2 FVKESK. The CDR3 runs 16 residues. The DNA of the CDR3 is TGTGCCAGCAGCTCGCTGGGGCGGGAGTTAATTTGGGAGCAGTTCTTC. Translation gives CASSSLGRELIWEQFF.